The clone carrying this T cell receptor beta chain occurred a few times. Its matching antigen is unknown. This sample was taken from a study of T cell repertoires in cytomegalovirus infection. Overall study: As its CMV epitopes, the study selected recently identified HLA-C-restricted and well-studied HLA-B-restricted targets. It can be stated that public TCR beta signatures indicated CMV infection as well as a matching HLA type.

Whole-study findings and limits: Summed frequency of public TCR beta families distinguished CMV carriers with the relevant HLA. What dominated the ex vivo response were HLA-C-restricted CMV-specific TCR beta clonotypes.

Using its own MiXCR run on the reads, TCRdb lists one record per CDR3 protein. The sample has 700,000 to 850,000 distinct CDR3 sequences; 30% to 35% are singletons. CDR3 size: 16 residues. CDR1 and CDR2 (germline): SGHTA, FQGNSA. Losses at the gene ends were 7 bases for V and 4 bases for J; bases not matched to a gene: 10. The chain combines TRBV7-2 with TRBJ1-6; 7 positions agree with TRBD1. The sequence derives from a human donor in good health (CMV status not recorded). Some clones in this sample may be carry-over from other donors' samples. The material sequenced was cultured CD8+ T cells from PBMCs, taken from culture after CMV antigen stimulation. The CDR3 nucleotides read TGTGCCAGCACCGATGAGACAGGGCGGTATAATTCACCCCTCCACTTT. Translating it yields CASTDETGRYNSPLHF.